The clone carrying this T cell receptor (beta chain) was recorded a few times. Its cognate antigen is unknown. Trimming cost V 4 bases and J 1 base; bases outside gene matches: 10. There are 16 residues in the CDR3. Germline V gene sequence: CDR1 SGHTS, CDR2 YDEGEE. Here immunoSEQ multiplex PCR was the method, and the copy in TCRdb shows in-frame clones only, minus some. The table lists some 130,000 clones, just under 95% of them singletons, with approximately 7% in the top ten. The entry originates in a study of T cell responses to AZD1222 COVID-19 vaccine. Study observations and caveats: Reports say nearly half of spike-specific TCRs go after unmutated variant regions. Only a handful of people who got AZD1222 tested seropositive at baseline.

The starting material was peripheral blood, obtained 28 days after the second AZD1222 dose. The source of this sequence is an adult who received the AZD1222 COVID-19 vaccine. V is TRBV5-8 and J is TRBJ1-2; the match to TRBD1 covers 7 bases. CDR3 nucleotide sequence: TGTGCCAGCAGCCCTGGAAGGGGGCCTGTTAACTATGGCTACACCTTC. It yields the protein CASSPGRGPVNYGYTF.